This T cell receptor (beta chain) was recovered during a study of CXCR3-negative and CXCR3-positive naive CD8 T cells. As for this clonotype: The target antigen is unknown.

Study conclusions and caveats: Partially decreased CXCR3 expression was recorded after cryopreservation, and fresh PBMCs were used in most assays.

CDR1 and CDR2 (germline): DFQATT, SNEGSKA (reference sequence). The CDR3 extends over 14 amino acids. UMI-labeled 5' RACE yielded the TRB cDNA libraries. TCRdb re-called the 5' RACE reads and catalogs CDR3 proteins one per entry, DNA excluded. The sample yields 65,000 to 85,000 distinct CDR3 sequences, of which the top ten take up nearly 1.5%. Sequencing was performed on naive CXCR3- CD8+ T cells from blood. Noted subset: CD45RO-CCR7+CD27+CD95- naive CD8+ T cells lacking CXCR3 (TNR3-). The chain employs TRBV20-1 and TRBJ1-1. The TCR was taken from a human donor in good health. Some clones in this sample may be carry-over from other donors' samples. The CDR3: CSARGGDLNTEAFF.